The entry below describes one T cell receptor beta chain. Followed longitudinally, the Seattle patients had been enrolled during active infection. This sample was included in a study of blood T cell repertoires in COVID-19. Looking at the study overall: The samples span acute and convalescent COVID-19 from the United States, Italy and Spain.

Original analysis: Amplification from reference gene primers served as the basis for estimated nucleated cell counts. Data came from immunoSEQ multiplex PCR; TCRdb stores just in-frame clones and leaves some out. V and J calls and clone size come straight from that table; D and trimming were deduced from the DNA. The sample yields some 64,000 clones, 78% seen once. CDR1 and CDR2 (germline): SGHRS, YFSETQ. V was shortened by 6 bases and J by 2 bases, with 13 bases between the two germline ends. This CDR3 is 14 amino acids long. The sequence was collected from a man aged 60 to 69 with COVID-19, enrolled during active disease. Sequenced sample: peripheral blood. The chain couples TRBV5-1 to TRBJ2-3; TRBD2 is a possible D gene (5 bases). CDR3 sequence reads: CASTVAGTTDTQYF. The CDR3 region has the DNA TGCGCCAGCACGGTCGCGGGTACCACAGATACGCAGTATTTT.